This T cell receptor beta chain is drawn from a study of beta chain features in type 1 diabetes. General study points: When Type 1 diabetes patients were examined, their TCRB CDR3s proved moderately but significantly shorter in all four CD4+ subsets. Type 1 diabetes patients had VDJ junctions that carried fewer insertions and more deletions.

V lost 5 bases and J lost 5; bases outside the gene matches: 9. This CDR3 comprises 15 residues. Germline CDR1 is MNHEY and CDR2 is SMNVEV (reference sequence). With respect to this clone: Its matching antigen is unknown.

Investigators reverse transcribed all isolated RNA, so they sequenced expressed TCRB transcripts. Profiling relied on immunoSEQ multiplex PCR, and the TCRdb table lists in-frame clones only, not all of them. There are roughly 290,000 clones in the sample; around 7.3% occur only once, and under 1.3% lies in the top ten. The V and J genes are TRBV27 and TRBJ1-1; TRBD1 matches at 9 bases. This TCR came from a woman in her late teens or twenties in good health. The sample taken for sequencing was central memory CD4+ T cells from blood. The CDR3 DNA is TGTGCCAGCAGTCCGCGGACAGGGGCAAGGACTGAAGCTTTCTTT. Protein: CASSPRTGARTEAFF.